These T cell receptor beta chains were read from a single sample in a study of cytomegalovirus exposure and HLA in healthy donors. Sequenced by immunoSEQ multiplex PCR; TCRdb stores in-frame clones only, minus some. The sample has fewer than 85,000 clones, about 66% seen once. Source material: PBMCs. The receptors originated from a man in his sixties in good health and CMV-seropositive. CDR3s include the opening cysteine and the closing phenylalanine or tryptophan. D genes are given only for firm matches. Size tells how often a clone was seen (once, few, many) or the class of an expanded clone, and some rows leave it out.

d_gene: .
v_gene: TRBV6-5
abundance: .
j_gene: TRBJ1-2
CDR3aa: CASSYTDRGPHGYTF
CDR3nt: TGTGCCAGCAGTTACACGGACAGAGGCCCTCACGGCTACACCTTC

d_gene: TRBD1
v_gene: TRBV2
abundance: .
j_gene: TRBJ1-6
CDR3aa: CASSEGTGLFGSPLHF
CDR3nt: TGTGCCAGCAGTGAAGGGACAGGGCTTTTCGGATCACCCCTCCACTTT

d_gene: TRBD2
v_gene: TRBV4-3
abundance: once
j_gene: TRBJ2-1
CDR3aa: CASSQDRSGGFSYNEQFF
CDR3nt: TGCGCCAGCAGCCAAGATCGAAGCGGGGGATTCTCCTACAATGAGCAGTTCTTC

d_gene: TRBD1
v_gene: TRBV2
abundance: few
j_gene: TRBJ2-7
CDR3aa: CASSEQGQEYEQYF
CDR3nt: TGTGCCAGCAGTGAACAAGGACAGGAGTACGAGCAGTACTTC

d_gene: .
v_gene: TRBV4-1
abundance: .
j_gene: TRBJ2-7
CDR3aa: CASSQENSANSYEQYF
CDR3nt: TGCGCCAGCAGCCAAGAAAATAGCGCTAACTCCTACGAGCAGTACTTC

d_gene: .
v_gene: TRBV7-9
abundance: .
j_gene: TRBJ2-3
CDR3aa: CASTYSTDTQYF
CDR3nt: TGTGCCAGCACCTATAGCACAGATACGCAGTATTTT

d_gene: TRBD1
v_gene: TRBV19
abundance: .
j_gene: TRBJ1-5
CDR3aa: CASSMGTVNQPQHF
CDR3nt: TGTGCCAGTAGTATGGGGACAGTAAATCAGCCCCAGCATTTT

d_gene: .
v_gene: TRBV28
abundance: .
j_gene: TRBJ1-3
CDR3aa: CASSHQQTGYSGNTIYF
CDR3nt: TGTGCCAGCAGCCATCAACAAACAGGGTACTCTGGAAACACCATATATTTT

d_gene: .
v_gene: TRBV4-1
abundance: .
j_gene: TRBJ1-2
CDR3aa: CASQASGGLGYTF
CDR3nt: TGCGCCAGCCAAGCGTCCGGGGGGTTGGGCTACACCTTC

d_gene: TRBD1
v_gene: TRBV6-1
abundance: .
j_gene: TRBJ1-1
CDR3aa: CASVPGTGGYTEAFF
CDR3nt: TGTGCCAGCGTCCCCGGGACAGGGGGATACACTGAAGCTTTCTTT

d_gene: .
v_gene: TRBV6-1
abundance: .
j_gene: TRBJ1-2
CDR3aa: CASSEGLSRPLYYGYTF
CDR3nt: TGTGCCAGCAGTGAAGGATTGTCCAGGCCTCTGTACTATGGCTACACCTTC

d_gene: TRBD1
v_gene: TRBV5-1
abundance: .
j_gene: TRBJ1-6
CDR3aa: CASSLETGQNNSPLHF
CDR3nt: TGCGCCAGCAGCTTGGAGACGGGACAGAATAATTCACCCCTCCACTTT

d_gene: .
v_gene: TRBV29-1
abundance: .
j_gene: TRBJ2-5
CDR3aa: CSVEAPTTQETQYF
CDR3nt: TGCAGCGTTGAGGCCCCGACGACACAAGAGACCCAGTACTTC

d_gene: TRBD1
v_gene: TRBV18
abundance: .
j_gene: TRBJ2-3
CDR3aa: CASSPLDRGNTDTQYF
CDR3nt: TGTGCCAGCTCACCATTGGACAGGGGAAACACAGATACGCAGTATTTT

d_gene: TRBD1
v_gene: TRBV10-3
abundance: .
j_gene: TRBJ2-1
CDR3aa: CAISESPGQGYNEQFF
CDR3nt: TGTGCCATCAGTGAGTCGCCGGGACAGGGGTACAATGAGCAGTTCTTC

d_gene: .
v_gene: TRBV4-3
abundance: few
j_gene: TRBJ2-3
CDR3aa: CASSRGDSRPWADTQYF
CDR3nt: TGCGCCAGCAGCCGCGGGGACAGCCGCCCATGGGCAGATACGCAGTATTTT

d_gene: TRBD2
v_gene: TRBV2
abundance: .
j_gene: TRBJ2-5
CDR3aa: CASGAASGPETQYF
CDR3nt: TGTGCCAGCGGTGCGGCTAGCGGGCCGGAGACCCAGTACTTC

d_gene: TRBD1
v_gene: TRBV7-8
abundance: .
j_gene: TRBJ2-3
CDR3aa: CASSLRDRGIDTQYF
CDR3nt: TGTGCCAGCAGCTTGCGGGACAGGGGGATAGATACGCAGTATTTT

d_gene: TRBD1
v_gene: TRBV15
abundance: .
j_gene: TRBJ1-2
CDR3aa: CATSKDPPTGSGGYTF
CDR3nt: TGTGCCACCAGCAAGGACCCTCCGACAGGGTCGGGTGGCTACACCTTC

d_gene: .
v_gene: TRBV5-1
abundance: .
j_gene: TRBJ2-7
CDR3aa: CASSLSSTAYEQYF
CDR3nt: TGCGCCAGCAGCTTGAGTAGTACTGCCTACGAGCAGTACTTC

d_gene: TRBD2
v_gene: TRBV7-2
abundance: .
j_gene: TRBJ2-7
CDR3aa: CASSLILAGYEQYF
CDR3nt: TGTGCCAGCAGCTTAATTTTAGCGGGATACGAGCAGTACTTC

d_gene: TRBD1
v_gene: TRBV28
abundance: .
j_gene: TRBJ1-5
CDR3aa: CASSLQIGTGSDQPQHF
CDR3nt: TGTGCCAGCAGTTTGCAGATCGGGACAGGGAGTGATCAGCCCCAGCATTTT

d_gene: TRBD1
v_gene: TRBV5-1
abundance: .
j_gene: TRBJ2-7
CDR3aa: CASSSLRQGRNEQYF
CDR3nt: TGCGCCAGCAGCTCTCTCCGACAGGGCCGGAACGAGCAGTACTTC

d_gene: .
v_gene: TRBV19
abundance: .
j_gene: TRBJ2-1
CDR3aa: CASSAPPGPGYNEQFF
CDR3nt: TGTGCCAGTAGTGCTCCCCCTGGGCCAGGCTACAATGAGCAGTTCTTC

d_gene: .
v_gene: TRBV19
abundance: .
j_gene: TRBJ2-2
CDR3aa: CASNLPSGSGGELFF
CDR3nt: TGTGCCAGTAATCTCCCATCGGGATCGGGCGGGGAGCTGTTTTTT

d_gene: .
v_gene: TRBV10-3
abundance: .
j_gene: TRBJ1-1
CDR3aa: CAISELGQNTEAFF
CDR3nt: TGTGCCATCAGTGAGTTGGGACAGAACACTGAAGCTTTCTTT

d_gene: .
v_gene: TRBV15
abundance: .
j_gene: TRBJ1-5
CDR3aa: CATSRVAGANQPQHF
CDR3nt: TGTGCCACCAGCAGAGTCGCAGGGGCCAATCAGCCCCAGCATTTT

d_gene: TRBD1
v_gene: TRBV5-1
abundance: .
j_gene: TRBJ1-1
CDR3aa: CASSSQGASTEAFF
CDR3nt: TGCGCCAGCAGCTCGCAGGGGGCCAGCACTGAAGCTTTCTTT

d_gene: .
v_gene: TRBV6-6
abundance: .
j_gene: TRBJ2-3
CDR3aa: CASSYGDSSTDTQYF
CDR3nt: TGTGCCAGCAGTTATGGCGACTCTAGCACAGATACGCAGTATTTT